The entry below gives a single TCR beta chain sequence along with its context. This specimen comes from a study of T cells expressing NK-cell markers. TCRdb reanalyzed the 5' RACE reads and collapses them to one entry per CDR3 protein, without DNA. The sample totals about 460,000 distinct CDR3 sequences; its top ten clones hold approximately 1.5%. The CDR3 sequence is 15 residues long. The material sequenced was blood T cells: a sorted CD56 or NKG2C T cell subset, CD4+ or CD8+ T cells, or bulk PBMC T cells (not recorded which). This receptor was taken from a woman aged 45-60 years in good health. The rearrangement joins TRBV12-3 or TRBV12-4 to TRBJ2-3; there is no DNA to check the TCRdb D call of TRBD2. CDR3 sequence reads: CASSKREGPWETQYF.